The clone carrying this T cell receptor (beta chain) turned up a few times. What it binds is not known. V gave up 3 bases and J gave up 3 bases; unmatched junction bases: 7. CDR1 DFQATT and CDR2 SNEGSKA come from the germline V gene (reference sequence). The CDR3 sequence is 15 residues long. This sample stems from a study of identical twins. Broader study findings: Models came in too low on out-of-frame TCR alpha sharing in monozygotic twins.

TCRdb re-called the 5' RACE reads through MiXCR, storing one row per CDR3 protein. The sample records 420,000 or so distinct CDR3 sequences, less than 20% being singletons. Among all donors, each was a healthy Caucasian. Sequencing used naive T cells sorted from blood. The receptor was derived from a man between 50 and 59 years old in good health. The chain carries TRBV20-1 and TRBJ2-3, with TRBD1 matching 9 bases. The CDR3 coding sequence is TGCAGTGCTAGCGAGGGGACAGGGTTGACAGATACGCAGTATTTT. It encodes CSASEGTGLTDTQYF.